Shown below are 31 T cell receptor beta chains from a single sample sequenced in a study of cytomegalovirus exposure and HLA in healthy donors. PCR primers comprised 60 Vbeta and 13 Jbeta primers. Sequencing used immunoSEQ multiplex PCR; TCRdb keeps in-frame clones, though not all of them. The sample includes about 180,000 clones, less than 90% seen only once; the top ten take more than 1.1%. The specimen was PBMCs. The receptors stem from a girl between 5 and 17 years old in good health and CMV-seropositive.

The chain employs TRBV6-5 and TRBJ1-2; 7 bases agree with TRBD1. With 0 bases clipped from V and 4 bases from J, the junction kept 5 bases outside the gene matches. The CDR3 totals 15 residues. Germline V gene data show CDR1 as MNHEY and CDR2 as SVGAGI. CDR3 sequence: CASSYSTGSIYGYTF. The CDR3 region has the DNA TGTGCCAGCAGTTACTCGACAGGGAGCATCTATGGCTACACCTTC.

The V call is TRBV18, the J call TRBJ2-5; 13 bases agree with TRBD2. CDR3 length: 17 residues. V gave up 0 bases and J gave up 4 bases; unmatched junction bases: 5. From germline, CDR1 is KGHSH and CDR2 LQKENI. The CDR3 DNA reads as TGTGCCAGCTCACCACCCTGGACTAGCGGGAGAGGAGAGACCCAGTACTTC. The encoded protein is CASSPPWTSGRGETQYF.

The chain recombines TRBV5-1 with TRBJ1-2; TRBD1 agrees at 10 bases. With 4 bases clipped from V and 6 bases from J, the junction kept 6 bases outside the gene matches. This CDR3 spans 14 amino acids. Per germline, CDR1 SGHRS and CDR2 YFSETQ. CDR3 region: CASSVTGGINGYTF. Here the CDR3 DNA reads TGCGCCAGCAGCGTGACAGGGGGCATAAATGGCTACACCTTC.

The chain joins TRBV4-2 to TRBJ2-7; no clear D gene. Trimming took 4 bases from V and 3 from J, leaving 4 bases between them. CDR1 is LGHNA and CDR2 is YNFKEQ in the germline V gene. CDR3 length: 11 amino acids. CDR3 loop: CASSLGYEQYF. As DNA, the CDR3 is TGTGCCAGCAGCCTCGGCTACGAGCAGTACTTC.

The rearrangement joins TRBV7-9 to TRBJ2-1; D unresolved. V was pared by 2 bases and J by 4 bases, with 12 bases between. The CDR3 is 15 amino acids. Looked up from germline, CDR1 is SEHNR and CDR2 is FQNEAQ (reference sequence). The CDR3 is CASSLSYSLYNEQFF. The CDR3 DNA is TGTGCCAGCAGCTTAAGCTACTCCCTTTACAATGAGCAGTTCTTC.

V and J are TRBV18 and TRBJ2-1; 7 bases are a match to TRBD2. Trimming at V came to 2 bases and at J to 7 bases, leaving 11 bases not matched to a gene. Looked up from germline, CDR1 is KGHSH and CDR2 is LQKENI. This CDR3 contains 16 residues. Here the CDR3 DNA reads TGTGCCAGCTCACCAACATGGAGCCTGGGGGGGAATGAGCAGTTCTTC. It yields the protein CASSPTWSLGGNEQFF.

The J gene is TRBJ2-1, the V gene TRBV5-6, with 7 bases aligning to TRBD2. The V segment lost 5 bases and the J segment 3 bases; nucleotides outside the gene matches: 11. Germline V CDR1 and CDR2: SGHDT, YYEEEE. The CDR3 length is 16 residues. The CDR3 protein is CASSPGRGRVYNEQFF. CDR3 DNA sequence: TGTGCCAGCAGTCCCGGGCGGGGGAGGGTCTACAATGAGCAGTTCTTC.

This clone showed up just once. CDR3 loop: CASTRTSGRTGELFF. DNA for the CDR3: TGTGCCAGTACGAGGACTAGCGGGAGAACCGGGGAGCTGTTTTTT. This chain links TRBV11-2 with TRBJ2-2; 13 nucleotides agree with TRBD2. CDR3 length: 15 amino acids. Trimming at V came to 9 bases and at J to 5 bases, leaving 6 bases not matched to a gene. The germline gives CDR1 SGHAT, CDR2 FQNNGV. Filled out from reference TRBV11-2 and TRBJ2-2, the complete variable domain reads EAGVAQSPRYKIIEKRQSVAFWCNPISGHATLYWYQQILGQGPKLLIQFQNNGVVDDSQLPKDRFSAERLKGVDSTLKIQPAKLEDSAVYLCASTRTSGRTGELFFGEGSRLTVL.

The chain employs TRBV11-2 and TRBJ1-1; D unclear. In germline, CDR1 is SGHAT, CDR2 FQNNGV. The CDR3 sequence is 13 residues long. V was cut by 6 bases and J by 1 base, with 9 bases left in between. The chain's CDR3 is CASRAAWNTEAFF. Written as DNA, the CDR3 is TGTGCCAGCAGAGCCGCGTGGAACACTGAAGCTTTCTTT.

V and J are TRBV18 and TRBJ1-1; D may be TRBD1 (5 bases). The germline CDR1 and CDR2 sequences are KGHSH and LQKENI. The CDR3 has 16 amino acids. V lost 2 bases, J lost 1 base, and 14 bases lay in between. The CDR3 nucleotides read TGTGCCAGCTCACCAAAACGACGGGACTCGAACACTGAAGCTTTCTTT. Amino acids: CASSPKRRDSNTEAFF.

This chain connects TRBV29-1 to TRBJ2-1; D gene ambiguous. The germline CDR1 and CDR2 sequences are SQVTM and ANQGSEA. The ends were cut back, 4 bases at V and 6 bases at J, with 10 bases in the middle. The CDR3 sequence is 12 residues long. CDR3 DNA: TGCAGCGTTGTTGATAGCTTCAATGAGCAGTTCTTC. Amino acid sequence: CSVVDSFNEQFF.

V usage is TRBV15 and J usage is TRBJ1-4; TRBD1 matches at 8 bases. J lost 13 bases, V lost 1 base, and 8 bases had no gene match. Germline V gene data show CDR1 as LNHNV and CDR2 as YYDKDF (reference sequence). The CDR3 totals 14 residues. CDR3 nucleotides: TGTGCCACCAGCAGAGGAGACAGGGGAGGCGGACTGTTTTTT. It codes for CATSRGDRGGGLFF.

The chain is built from TRBV27 and TRBJ2-1, with TRBD2 matching over 8 bases. CDR3 length: 14 residues. Germline V gene sequence: CDR1 MNHEY, CDR2 SMNVEV (reference sequence). Germline trimming cut 5 bases from V and 6 bases from J; bases unmatched to any gene: 6. The CDR3 region is CASSPLGTSNEQFF. CDR3 DNA: TGTGCCAGCAGTCCTCTCGGGACTAGCAATGAGCAGTTCTTC.

The chain recombines TRBV5-6 with TRBJ2-5; unclear D gene. The germline V gene encodes CDR1 SGHDT and CDR2 YYEEEE. This CDR3 contains 14 residues. V was shortened by 2 bases and J by 2 bases, with 10 bases between the two germline ends. The CDR3 loop reads CASSFVDTQETQYF. The CDR3 nucleotides are TGTGCCAGCAGCTTTGTCGACACACAAGAGACCCAGTACTTC.

This clone was counted a single time. This rearrangement joins TRBV6-5 to TRBJ1-2; D perhaps matches TRBD1 (6 bases). CDR3 length equals 14 residues. Trimming took 6 bases from V and 4 from J, leaving 15 bases between them. Germline V lookup: CDR1 MNHEY, CDR2 SVGAGI. This CDR3 is CASSPPGASYGYTF. The CDR3 region has the DNA TGTGCCAGCAGCCCTCCAGGGGCGAGCTATGGCTACACCTTC.

This rearrangement joins TRBV5-1 to TRBJ2-5; TRBD1 matches at 9 bases. Germline CDR1 and CDR2: SGHRS and YFSETQ. This CDR3 region has 14 residues. The V gene end was trimmed by 4 bases and the J gene end by 2 bases; junction bases not matched to a gene: 3. CDR3 DNA sequence: TGCGCCAGCAGCCCTGGGACAGGGCAAGAGACCCAGTACTTC. It is translated as CASSPGTGQETQYF.

This clone has just a few counts. This chain joins TRBV5-1 and TRBJ2-5; a possible D gene is TRBD2 (6 bases). This CDR3 is 17 amino acids long. Germline loops: CDR1 SGHRS, CDR2 YFSETQ. V was cut by 0 bases and J by 2 bases, with 17 bases left in between. For the CDR3, the DNA is TGCGCCAGCAGCTTGGGAGGTGTCGGGAGTAAGCAAGAGACCCAGTACTTC. Its protein is CASSLGGVGSKQETQYF.

The chain links TRBV14 to TRBJ1-2; D is ambiguous. Germline V gene sequence: CDR1 SGHDN, CDR2 FVKESK. V shed 0 bases and J shed 8 bases, with 10 bases lying between them. This CDR3 has 13 amino acids. The CDR3 protein is CASSQDPWEGYTF. For the CDR3, the DNA is TGTGCCAGCAGCCAAGATCCGTGGGAGGGCTACACCTTC.

The chain combines TRBV15 with TRBJ2-7, with D possibly being TRBD2 (5 bases). The CDR3 consists of 14 residues. The germline CDR1 and CDR2 sequences are LNHNV and YYDKDF (reference sequence). V was clipped by 0 bases and J by 0 bases, with 6 bases between them. Written as DNA, the CDR3 is TGTGCCACCAGCAGAGAAACTAGCTCCTACGAGCAGTACTTC. This encodes CATSRETSSYEQYF.

This chain joins TRBV4-3 and TRBJ2-1; D unresolved. Germline V gives CDR1 LGHNA, CDR2 YSLEER. V was trimmed by 0 bases and J by 4 bases, leaving 10 bases between them. The CDR3 runs to 15 residues. The CDR3 DNA follows: TGCGCCAGCAGCCAAGATAGAGTCCGATACAATGAGCAGTTCTTC. Translated: CASSQDRVRYNEQFF.

The rearrangement joins TRBV27 to TRBJ2-1, with 8 bases fitting TRBD2. The V gene end was trimmed by 3 bases and the J gene end by 6 bases; junction bases not matched to a gene: 7. Germline CDR1 MNHEY, CDR2 SMNVEV (reference sequence). The CDR3 runs 15 residues. The CDR3 nucleotides are TGTGCCAGCAGTTTTGGCGGGAGGCCATCCAATGAGCAGTTCTTC. Amino acid sequence: CASSFGGRPSNEQFF.

CDR3 in amino acids: CAISELGLAGVGADTQYF. As DNA, the CDR3 is TGTGCCATCAGTGAGTTAGGACTAGCGGGAGTAGGAGCAGATACGCAGTATTTT. V usage is TRBV10-3 and J usage is TRBJ2-3, with TRBD2 matching over 13 bases. There are 18 residues in the CDR3. Germline CDR1 and CDR2: ENHRY and SYGVKD. J gave up 4 bases and V 1 base, and 8 bases lay outside the gene matches.

The chain employs TRBV5-4 and TRBJ2-3; 12 bases are shared with TRBD2. The junction had 14 bases not matched to a gene; V was cut back by 0 bases and J by 3 bases. Germline lookup yields CDR1 SGHNT and CDR2 YYREEE (reference sequence). The CDR3 is 20 amino acids. CDR3 region: CASSLDPGLAGGTKTDTQYF. The CDR3 bases are TGTGCCAGCAGCTTGGACCCGGGACTAGCGGGCGGGACTAAAACAGATACGCAGTATTTT.

The CDR3 reads CASSLGGSGKNIQYF. DNA for the CDR3: TGCGCCAGCAGCTTGGGCGGGAGCGGCAAAAACATTCAGTACTTC. The V and J genes are TRBV5-1 and TRBJ2-4; 7 bases agree with TRBD2. This CDR3 has 15 amino acids. Losses at the gene ends were 0 bases for V and 3 bases for J; bases not matched to a gene: 3. Germline CDR1 is SGHRS and CDR2 is YFSETQ.

The DNA for the CDR3 is TGTGCCTGGAGTGTAAGGGGGTCAGAGGGAACCTACGAGCAGTACTTC. It specifies CAWSVRGSEGTYEQYF. The rearrangement links TRBV30 to TRBJ2-7; D perhaps matches TRBD1 (6 bases). CDR3 length equals 16 residues. Germline lookup yields CDR1 GTSNPN and CDR2 SVGIG (reference sequence). V gave up 0 bases and J gave up 2 bases, with 17 bases separating them.

The rearrangement links TRBV30 to TRBJ2-7; 7 positions agree with TRBD1. Trimming removed 2 bases from V and 1 base from J; junction bases left unmatched: 5. Germline lookup yields CDR1 GTSNPN and CDR2 SVGIG (reference sequence). CDR3 length: 14 amino acids. CDR3 nucleotide sequence: TGTGCCTGGAGTCCCGGGACAGTATCCTACGAGCAGTACTTC. It yields the protein CAWSPGTVSYEQYF.

This sequence joins TRBV6-1 and TRBJ1-5, with a possible D match to TRBD1 (6 bases). From germline, CDR1 is MNHNS and CDR2 SASEGT. This CDR3 spans 16 amino acids. Trimming took off 3 bases at V and 3 bases at J, with 15 bases between the two ends. The CDR3 protein is CASSDPWTATNQPQHF. CDR3 DNA sequence: TGTGCCAGCAGTGACCCATGGACAGCTACCAATCAGCCCCAGCATTTT.

The chain couples TRBV5-6 to TRBJ1-1; D may be TRBD1 (6 bases). CDR3 size: 13 residues. V lost 6 bases and J lost 5, with 14 bases in between. From germline, CDR1 is SGHDT and CDR2 YYEEEE. In DNA, the CDR3 is TGTGCCAGCAAGGGGGGGCCATGGACTGAAGCTTTCTTT. This translates into CASKGGPWTEAFF.

V usage is TRBV9 and J usage is TRBJ2-7; a weak D match, TRBD2 (6 bases). Germline CDR1 reads SGDLS; CDR2 reads YYNGEE. The CDR3 is 13 residues long. V was pared by 2 bases and J by 9 bases, with 15 bases between. CDR3 loop: CASSVEGRGGQYF. The CDR3 bases are TGTGCCAGCAGCGTCGAAGGGCGGGGAGGGCAGTACTTC.

V gene TRBV7-9 combines with J gene TRBJ1-3; D unresolved. The germline V gene encodes CDR1 SEHNR and CDR2 FQNEAQ (reference sequence). The V end was cut by 0 bases, the J end by 2 bases, with 8 bases between. The CDR3 runs 15 residues. CDR3 in DNA: TGTGCCAGCAGCTTAGCAGGGAGCGCTGGAAACACCATATATTTT. As protein: CASSLAGSAGNTIYF.

This chain connects TRBV2 to TRBJ2-2; the match to TRBD1 covers 9 bases. From germline, CDR1 is SNHLY and CDR2 FYNNEI. The CDR3 is made up of 14 amino acids. Trimming took 8 bases from V and 3 from J; bases not matched to a gene: 4. Here the CDR3 reads CASRRQGDTGELFF. CDR3 DNA sequence: TGTGCCAGCCGCCGACAGGGGGACACCGGGGAGCTGTTTTTT.